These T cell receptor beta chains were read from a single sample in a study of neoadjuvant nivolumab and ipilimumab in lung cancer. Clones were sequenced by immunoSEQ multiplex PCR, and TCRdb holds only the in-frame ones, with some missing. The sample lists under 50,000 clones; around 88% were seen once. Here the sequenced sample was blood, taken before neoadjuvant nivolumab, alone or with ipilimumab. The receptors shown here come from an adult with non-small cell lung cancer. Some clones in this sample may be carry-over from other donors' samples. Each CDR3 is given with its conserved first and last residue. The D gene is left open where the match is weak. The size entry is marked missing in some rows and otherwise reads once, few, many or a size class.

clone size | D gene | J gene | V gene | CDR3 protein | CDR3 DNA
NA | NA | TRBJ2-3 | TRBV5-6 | CASRFTSTDTQYF | TGTGCCAGCAGGTTTACTAGCACAGATACGCAGTATTTT
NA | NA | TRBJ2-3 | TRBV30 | CAWTDGRSTDTQYF | TGTGCCTGGACGGATGGGCGTAGCACAGATACGCAGTATTTT
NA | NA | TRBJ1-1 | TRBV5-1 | CASSPDSGLNTEAFF | TGCGCCAGCAGCCCCGACTCAGGGCTGAACACTGAAGCTTTCTTT
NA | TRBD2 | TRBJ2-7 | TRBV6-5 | CASRETSGGYEQYF | TGTGCCAGCAGAGAGACTAGCGGGGGGTACGAGCAGTACTTC
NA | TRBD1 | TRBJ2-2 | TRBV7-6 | CASRTGTGKTGELFF | TGTGCCAGCAGAACCGGGACAGGGAAAACCGGGGAGCTGTTTTTT
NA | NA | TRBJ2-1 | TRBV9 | CASSDRVEGYNEQFF | TGTGCCAGCAGCGATCGGGTAGAGGGCTACAATGAGCAGTTCTTC
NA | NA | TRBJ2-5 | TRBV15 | CATSPGERLAGETQYF | TGTGCCACCAGCCCAGGGGAAAGACTAGCAGGGGAGACCCAGTACTTC
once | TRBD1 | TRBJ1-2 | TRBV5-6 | CASSGYRGQLYGYTF | TGTGCCAGCAGCGGGTACAGGGGGCAGCTCTATGGCTACACCTTC
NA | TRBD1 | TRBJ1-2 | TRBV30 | CAWRPSGTVLTNYGYTF | TGTGCCTGGAGGCCCTCCGGGACAGTTCTCACTAACTATGGCTACACCTTC
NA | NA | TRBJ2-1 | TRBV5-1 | CASSWGGQHNEQFF | TGCGCCAGCAGCTGGGGAGGACAGCACAATGAGCAGTTCTTC
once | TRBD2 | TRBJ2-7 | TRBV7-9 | CASSLGDYSYEQYF | TGTGCCAGCAGCTTAGGGGACTACTCCTACGAGCAGTACTTC
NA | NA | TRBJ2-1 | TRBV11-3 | CASSPKGGHEQFF | TGTGCCAGCAGCCCAAAGGGGGGCCATGAGCAGTTCTTC
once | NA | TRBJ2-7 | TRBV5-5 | CASSRSGRAVYEQYF | TGTGCCAGCAGTAGGAGCGGGCGGGCTGTCTACGAGCAGTACTTC
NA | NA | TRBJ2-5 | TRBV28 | CASSSSVGTQYF | TGTGCCAGCAGTTCGAGCGTCGGGACCCAGTACTTC
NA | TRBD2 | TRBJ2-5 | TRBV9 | CASSVSGRASETQYF | TGTGCCAGCAGCGTTAGCGGGAGGGCCTCAGAGACCCAGTACTTC
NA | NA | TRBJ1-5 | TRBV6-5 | CASSRDGNQPQHF | TGTGCCAGCAGCCGCGATGGCAATCAGCCCCAGCATTTT
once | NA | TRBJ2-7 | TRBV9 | CASSVATGNYEQYF | TGTGCCAGCAGCGTAGCTACAGGGAACTACGAGCAGTACTTC
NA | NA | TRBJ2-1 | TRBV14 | CASSQGRAVNLNEQFF | TGTGCCAGCAGCCAAGGAAGAGCCGTGAACCTTAATGAGCAGTTCTTC
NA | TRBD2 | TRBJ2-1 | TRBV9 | CASSVEILAGDMDEQFF | TGTGCCAGCAGCGTAGAGATACTAGCGGGAGATATGGATGAGCAGTTCTTC
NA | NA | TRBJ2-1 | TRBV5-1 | CASSLTGGANEQFF | TGCGCCAGCAGCTTGACAGGGGGGGCCAATGAGCAGTTCTTC
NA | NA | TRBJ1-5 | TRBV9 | CASSVGGSNQPQHF | TGTGCCAGCAGCGTAGGTGGTAGCAATCAGCCCCAGCATTTT
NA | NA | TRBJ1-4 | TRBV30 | CAWSGTERDEKLFF | TGTGCCTGGAGTGGGACAGAGAGGGATGAAAAACTGTTTTTT
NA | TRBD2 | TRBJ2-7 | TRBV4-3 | CASSQDGTSGRHEQYF | TGCGCCAGCAGCCAAGATGGGACTAGCGGGAGGCACGAGCAGTACTTC
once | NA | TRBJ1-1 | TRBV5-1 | CASSLEARNIGTEAFF | TGCGCCAGCAGCTTGGAGGCCAGGAACATAGGCACTGAAGCTTTCTTT
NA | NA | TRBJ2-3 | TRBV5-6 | CASSSGTTDTQYF | TGTGCCAGCAGCTCGGGGACCACAGATACGCAGTATTTT
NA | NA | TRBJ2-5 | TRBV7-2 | CASSLVWEETQYF | TGTGCCAGCAGCTTAGTTTGGGAAGAGACCCAGTACTTC
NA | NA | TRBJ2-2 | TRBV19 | CASSKRPDTGELFF | TGTGCCAGTAGTAAGCGGCCCGACACCGGGGAGCTGTTTTTT
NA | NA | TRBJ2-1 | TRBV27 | CASTVGGDNEQFF | TGTGCCAGCACCGTCGGCGGGGACAATGAGCAGTTCTTC
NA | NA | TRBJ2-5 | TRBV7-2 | CASSKSGGVGETQYF | TGTGCCAGCAGCAAAAGCGGCGGGGTGGGAGAGACCCAGTACTTC
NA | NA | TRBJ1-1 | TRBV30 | CAWSGRAGEAFF | TGTGCCTGGAGTGGTCGGGCCGGTGAAGCTTTCTTT
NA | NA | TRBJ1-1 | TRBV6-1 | CASSEAGPGDTEAFF | TGTGCCAGCAGTGAAGCGGGACCTGGGGACACTGAAGCTTTCTTT
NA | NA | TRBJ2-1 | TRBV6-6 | CASSRDSYNEQFF | TGTGCCAGCAGTCGGGACTCCTACAATGAGCAGTTCTTC
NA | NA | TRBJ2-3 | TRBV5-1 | CASSLGTGGSGSTDTQYF | TGCGCCAGCAGCTTGGGTACCGGCGGTAGTGGGAGCACAGATACGCAGTATTTT
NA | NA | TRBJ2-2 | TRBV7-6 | CASRSGQNTGELFF | TGTGCCAGCAGGTCGGGACAGAACACCGGGGAGCTGTTTTTT
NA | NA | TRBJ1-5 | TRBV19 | CASSDRNQPQHF | TGTGCCAGCAGCGACAGAAATCAGCCCCAGCATTTT
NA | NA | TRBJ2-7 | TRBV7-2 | CASSPTPGAYEQYF | TGTGCCAGCAGCCCGACCCCGGGAGCTTACGAGCAGTACTTC
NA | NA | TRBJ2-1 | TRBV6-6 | CASRSTSSYNEQFF | TGTGCCAGCAGAAGCACAAGCTCCTACAATGAGCAGTTCTTC
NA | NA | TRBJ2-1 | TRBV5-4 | CASSHGGYGTSYNEQFF | TGTGCCAGCAGCCACGGTGGGTACGGAACCTCCTACAATGAGCAGTTCTTC
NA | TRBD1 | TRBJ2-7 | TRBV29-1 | CSVVQGVYEQYF | TGCAGCGTGGTACAGGGGGTCTACGAGCAGTACTTC
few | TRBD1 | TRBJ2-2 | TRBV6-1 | CASSERQGVGTGELFF | TGTGCCAGCAGTGAACGACAGGGGGTGGGCACCGGGGAGCTGTTTTTT
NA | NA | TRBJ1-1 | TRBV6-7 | CASSISRNTEAFF | TGTGCCAGCAGCATTTCCAGGAACACTGAAGCTTTCTTT
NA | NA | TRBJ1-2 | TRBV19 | CASTVGGRENYGYTF | TGTGCCAGTACCGTAGGGGGACGGGAGAACTATGGCTACACCTTC
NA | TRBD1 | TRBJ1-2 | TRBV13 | CASSLTGVYGYTF | TGTGCCAGCAGCTTGACAGGGGTTTATGGCTACACCTTC
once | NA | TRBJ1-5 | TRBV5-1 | CASSFSDPSNQPQHF | TGCGCCAGCAGCTTTAGTGACCCTAGCAATCAGCCCCAGCATTTT
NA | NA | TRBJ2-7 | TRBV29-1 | CSVAGAQRYEQYF | TGCAGCGTTGCCGGGGCCCAGAGGTACGAGCAGTACTTC
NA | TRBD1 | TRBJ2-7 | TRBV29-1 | CSASGQSYEQYF | TGCAGCGCCTCGGGACAGTCCTACGAGCAGTACTTC
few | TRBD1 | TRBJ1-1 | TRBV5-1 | CASSLGDRAEAFF | TGCGCCAGCAGCTTGGGCGACAGGGCTGAAGCTTTCTTT
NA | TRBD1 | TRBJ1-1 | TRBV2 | CASRRTGLTEAFF | TGTGCCAGCCGTAGGACAGGGCTGACTGAAGCTTTCTTT
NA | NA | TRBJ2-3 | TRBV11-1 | CASSLTNSYTDTQYF | TGTGCCAGCAGCCTGACAAACAGTTACACAGATACGCAGTATTTT
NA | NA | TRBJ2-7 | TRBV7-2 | CASSPIFGNTYEQYF | TGTGCCAGCAGCCCTATATTCGGGAACACCTACGAGCAGTACTTC